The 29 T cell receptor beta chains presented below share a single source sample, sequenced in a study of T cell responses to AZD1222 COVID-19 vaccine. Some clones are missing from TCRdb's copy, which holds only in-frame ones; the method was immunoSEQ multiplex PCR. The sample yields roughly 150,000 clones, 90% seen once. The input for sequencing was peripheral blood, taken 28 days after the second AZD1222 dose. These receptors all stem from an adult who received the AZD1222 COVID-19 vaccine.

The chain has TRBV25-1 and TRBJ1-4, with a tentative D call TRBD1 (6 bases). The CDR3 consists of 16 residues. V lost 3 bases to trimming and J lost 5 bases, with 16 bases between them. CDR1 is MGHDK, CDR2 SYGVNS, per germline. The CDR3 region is CASSEPRGGRNEKLFF. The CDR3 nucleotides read TGTGCCAGCAGTGAGCCCCGGGGGGGCCGGAATGAAAAACTGTTTTTT.

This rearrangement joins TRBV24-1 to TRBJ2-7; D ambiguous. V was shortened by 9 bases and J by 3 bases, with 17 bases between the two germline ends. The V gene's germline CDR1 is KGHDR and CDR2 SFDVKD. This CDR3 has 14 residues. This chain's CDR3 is CATAPGSASYEQYF. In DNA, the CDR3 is TGTGCCACCGCTCCCGGGTCGGCCAGCTACGAGCAGTACTTC.

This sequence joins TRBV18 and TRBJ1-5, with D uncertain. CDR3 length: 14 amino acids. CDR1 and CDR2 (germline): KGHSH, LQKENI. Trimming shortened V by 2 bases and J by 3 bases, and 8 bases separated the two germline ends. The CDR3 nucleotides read TGTGCCAGCTCACCATACGCAGACAATCAGCCCCAGCATTTT. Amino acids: CASSPYADNQPQHF.

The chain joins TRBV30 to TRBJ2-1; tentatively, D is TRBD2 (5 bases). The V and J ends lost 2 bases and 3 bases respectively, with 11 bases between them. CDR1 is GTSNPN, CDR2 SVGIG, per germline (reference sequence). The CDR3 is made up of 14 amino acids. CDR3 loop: CAWSPGGVYNEQFF. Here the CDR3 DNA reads TGTGCCTGGAGTCCCGGAGGTGTCTACAATGAGCAGTTCTTC.

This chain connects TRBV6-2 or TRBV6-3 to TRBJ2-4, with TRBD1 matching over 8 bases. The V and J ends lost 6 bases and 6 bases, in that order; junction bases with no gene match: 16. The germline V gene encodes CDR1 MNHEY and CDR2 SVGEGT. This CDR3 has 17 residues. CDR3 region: CASSLLTGTGWGNIQYF. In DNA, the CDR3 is TGTGCCAGCAGCTTACTAACCGGGACAGGTTGGGGAAACATTCAGTACTTC.

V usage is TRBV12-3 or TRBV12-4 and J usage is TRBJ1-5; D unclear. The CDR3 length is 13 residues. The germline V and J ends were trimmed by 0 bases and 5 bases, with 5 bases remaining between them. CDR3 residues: CASSLARDQPQHF. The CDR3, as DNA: TGTGCCAGCAGTTTAGCCAGAGATCAGCCCCAGCATTTT.

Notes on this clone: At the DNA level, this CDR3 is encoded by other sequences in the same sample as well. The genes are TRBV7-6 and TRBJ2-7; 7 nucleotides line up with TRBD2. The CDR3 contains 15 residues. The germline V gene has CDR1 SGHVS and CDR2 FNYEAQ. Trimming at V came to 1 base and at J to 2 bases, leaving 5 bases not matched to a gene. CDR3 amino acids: CASSLERGVTYEQYF. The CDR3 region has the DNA TGTGCCAGCAGCTTAGAACGGGGGGTCACCTACGAGCAGTACTTC.

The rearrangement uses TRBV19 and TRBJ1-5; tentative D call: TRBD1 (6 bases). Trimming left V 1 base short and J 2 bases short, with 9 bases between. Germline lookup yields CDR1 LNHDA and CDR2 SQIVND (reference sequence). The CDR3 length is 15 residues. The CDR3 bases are TGTGCCAGTAGTATAGTAGGGGGTGGCAATCAGCCCCAGCATTTT. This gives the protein CASSIVGGGNQPQHF.

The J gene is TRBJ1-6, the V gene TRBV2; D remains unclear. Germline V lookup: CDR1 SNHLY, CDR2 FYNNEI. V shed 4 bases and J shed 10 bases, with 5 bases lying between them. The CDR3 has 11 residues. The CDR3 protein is CASSGDSPLHF. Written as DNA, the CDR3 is TGTGCCAGCAGTGGTGACTCACCCCTCCACTTT.

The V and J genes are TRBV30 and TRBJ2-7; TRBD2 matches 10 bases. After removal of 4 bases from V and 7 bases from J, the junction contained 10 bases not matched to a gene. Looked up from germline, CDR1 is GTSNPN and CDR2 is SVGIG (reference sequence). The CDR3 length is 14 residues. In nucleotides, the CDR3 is TGTGCCTGGACTAGCGGGAGAAGCCCGGGAGAGCAGTACTTC. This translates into CAWTSGRSPGEQYF.

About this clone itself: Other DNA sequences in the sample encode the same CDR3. The CDR3 region is CASSYSTGGSYEQYF. The CDR3 nucleotides read TGTGCCAGCAGTTACTCGACGGGCGGGTCCTACGAGCAGTACTTC. The chain is built from TRBV6-5 and TRBJ2-7, with a possible D match to TRBD2 (5 bases). CDR1 and CDR2 (germline): MNHEY, SVGAGI. V lost 0 bases and J 1 base, leaving 10 bases between the germline ends. The CDR3 runs to 15 residues.

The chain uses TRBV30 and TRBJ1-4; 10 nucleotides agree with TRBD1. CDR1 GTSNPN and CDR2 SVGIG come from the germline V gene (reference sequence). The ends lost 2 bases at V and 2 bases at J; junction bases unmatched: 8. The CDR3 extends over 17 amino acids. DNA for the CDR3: TGTGCCTGGAGTCGGGACAGGGGTAGGACTACTAATGAAAAACTGTTTTTT. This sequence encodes CAWSRDRGRTTNEKLFF.

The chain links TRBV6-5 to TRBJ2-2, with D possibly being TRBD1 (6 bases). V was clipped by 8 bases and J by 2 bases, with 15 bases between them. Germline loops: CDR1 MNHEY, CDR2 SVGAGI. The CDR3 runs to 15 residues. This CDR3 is CASRPGQTNTGELFF. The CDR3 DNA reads TGTGCCAGCCGACCGGGACAAACTAACACCGGGGAGCTGTTTTTT.

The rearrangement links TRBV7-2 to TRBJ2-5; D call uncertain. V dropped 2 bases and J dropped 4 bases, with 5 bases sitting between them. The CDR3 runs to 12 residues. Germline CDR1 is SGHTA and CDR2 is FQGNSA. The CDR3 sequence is CASSLTLETQYF. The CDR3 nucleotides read TGTGCCAGCAGCTTAACTTTAGAGACCCAGTACTTC.

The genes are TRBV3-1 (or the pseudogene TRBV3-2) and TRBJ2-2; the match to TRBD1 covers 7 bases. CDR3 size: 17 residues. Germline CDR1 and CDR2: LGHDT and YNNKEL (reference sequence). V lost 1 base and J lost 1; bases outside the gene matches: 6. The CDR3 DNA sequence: TGTGCCAGCAGCCAAGGTGTTAGGACAGGGAACACCGGGGAGCTGTTTTTT. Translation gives CASSQGVRTGNTGELFF.

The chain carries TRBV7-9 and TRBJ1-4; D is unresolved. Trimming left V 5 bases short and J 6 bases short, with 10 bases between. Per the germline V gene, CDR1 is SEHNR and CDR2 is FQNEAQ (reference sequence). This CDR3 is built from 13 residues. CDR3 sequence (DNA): TGTGCCAGCAGCCCCCCCGTGGATGAAAAACTGTTTTTT. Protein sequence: CASSPPVDEKLFF. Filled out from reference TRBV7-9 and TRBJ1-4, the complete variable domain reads DTGVSQNPRHKITKRGQNVTFRCDPISEHNRLYWYRQTLGQGPEFLTYFQNEAQLEKSRLLSDRFSAERPKGSFSTLEIQRTEQGDSAMYLCASSPPVDEKLFFGSGTQLSVL.

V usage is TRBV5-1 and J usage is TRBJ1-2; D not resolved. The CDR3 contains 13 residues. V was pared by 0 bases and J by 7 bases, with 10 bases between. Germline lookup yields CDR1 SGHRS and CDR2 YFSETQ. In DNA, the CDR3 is TGCGCCAGCAGCTTGGCTCCTGGAGGTGGCTACACCTTC. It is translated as CASSLAPGGGYTF.

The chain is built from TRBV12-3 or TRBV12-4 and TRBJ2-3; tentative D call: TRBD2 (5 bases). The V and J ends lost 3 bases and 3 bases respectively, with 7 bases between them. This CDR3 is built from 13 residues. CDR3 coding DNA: TGTGCCAGCAGTTTTCGGGAAACAGATACGCAGTATTTT. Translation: CASSFRETDTQYF.

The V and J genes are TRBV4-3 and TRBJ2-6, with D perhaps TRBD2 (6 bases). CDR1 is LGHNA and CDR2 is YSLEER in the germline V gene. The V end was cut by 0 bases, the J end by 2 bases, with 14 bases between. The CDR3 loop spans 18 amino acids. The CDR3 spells CASSQDLGGKAGANVLTF. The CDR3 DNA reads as TGCGCCAGCAGCCAAGATCTTGGGGGGAAAGCTGGGGCCAACGTCCTGACTTTC.

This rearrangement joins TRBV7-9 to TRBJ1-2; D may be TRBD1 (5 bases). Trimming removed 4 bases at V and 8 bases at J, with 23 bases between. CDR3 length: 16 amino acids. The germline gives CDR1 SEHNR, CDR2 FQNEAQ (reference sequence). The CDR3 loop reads CASSSTPPGTRGGYTF. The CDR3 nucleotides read TGTGCCAGCAGCTCAACGCCCCCCGGGACCCGAGGGGGCTACACCTTC.

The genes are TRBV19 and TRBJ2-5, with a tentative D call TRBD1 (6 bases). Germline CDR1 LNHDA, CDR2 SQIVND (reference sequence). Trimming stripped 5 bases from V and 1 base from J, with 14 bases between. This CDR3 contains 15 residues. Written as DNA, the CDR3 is TGTGCCAGTAGTCCTCATAGCAGGGGCCAAGAGACCCAGTACTTC. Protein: CASSPHSRGQETQYF.

CDR3 in DNA: TGCGCCAGCAGCCTCCCAGGGGGTCAAGGCACAGATACGCAGTATTTT. It translates to CASSLPGGQGTDTQYF. The chain uses TRBV5-1 and TRBJ2-3, with 7 bases identical to TRBD1. With V trimmed by 4 bases and J by 1 base, 9 bases remained unmatched. Germline values: CDR1 SGHRS, CDR2 YFSETQ. The CDR3 runs 16 residues.

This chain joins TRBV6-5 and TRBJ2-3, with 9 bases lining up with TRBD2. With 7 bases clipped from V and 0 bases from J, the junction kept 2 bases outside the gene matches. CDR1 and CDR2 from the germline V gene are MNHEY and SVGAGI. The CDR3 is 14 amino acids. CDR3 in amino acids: CASNLAGSTDTQYF. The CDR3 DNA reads TGTGCCAGCAACCTAGCGGGAAGCACAGATACGCAGTATTTT.

The CDR3 region is CASSPRTSGLYNEQFF. CDR3 DNA sequence: TGTGCCAGCAGCCCCCGGACTAGCGGGCTCTACAATGAGCAGTTCTTC. The chain carries TRBV11-2 and TRBJ2-1; 11 bases line up with TRBD2. The CDR3 is 16 residues long. With V trimmed by 5 bases and J by 3 bases, 6 bases remained unmatched. The germline gives CDR1 SGHAT, CDR2 FQNNGV.

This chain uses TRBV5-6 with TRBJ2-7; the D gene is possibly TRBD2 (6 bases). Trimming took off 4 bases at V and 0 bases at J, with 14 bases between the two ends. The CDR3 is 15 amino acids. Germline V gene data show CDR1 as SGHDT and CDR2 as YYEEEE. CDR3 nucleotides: TGTGCCAGCAGCGAGCCGGGACTCCGCTCCTACGAGCAGTACTTC. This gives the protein CASSEPGLRSYEQYF.

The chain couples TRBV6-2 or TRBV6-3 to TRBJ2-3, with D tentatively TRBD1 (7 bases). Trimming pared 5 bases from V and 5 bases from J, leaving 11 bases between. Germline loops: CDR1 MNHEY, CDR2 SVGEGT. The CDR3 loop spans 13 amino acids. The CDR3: CASSPGGLDTQYF. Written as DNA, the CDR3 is TGTGCCAGCAGTCCAGGGGGGTTAGATACGCAGTATTTT.

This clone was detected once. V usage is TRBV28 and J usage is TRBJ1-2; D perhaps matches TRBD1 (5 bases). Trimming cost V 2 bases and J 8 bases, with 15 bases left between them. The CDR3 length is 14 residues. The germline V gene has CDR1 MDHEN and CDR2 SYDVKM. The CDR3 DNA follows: TGTGCCAGCAGTTTAGCCGGGGCCGTGGGGGGCTACACCTTC. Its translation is CASSLAGAVGGYTF.

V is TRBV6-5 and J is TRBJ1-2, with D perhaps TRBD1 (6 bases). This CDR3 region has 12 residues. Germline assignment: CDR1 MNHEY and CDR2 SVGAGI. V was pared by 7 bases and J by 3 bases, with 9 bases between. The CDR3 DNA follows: TGTGCCAGCAACAGGGAATACTATGGCTACACCTTC. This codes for CASNREYYGYTF.

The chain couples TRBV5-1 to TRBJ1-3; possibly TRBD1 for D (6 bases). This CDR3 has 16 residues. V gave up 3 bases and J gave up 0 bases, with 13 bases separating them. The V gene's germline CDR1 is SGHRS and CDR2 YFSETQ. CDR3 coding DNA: TGCGCCAGCAGCTCCTCGACAGGACTCTCTGGAAACACCATATATTTT. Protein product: CASSSSTGLSGNTIYF.